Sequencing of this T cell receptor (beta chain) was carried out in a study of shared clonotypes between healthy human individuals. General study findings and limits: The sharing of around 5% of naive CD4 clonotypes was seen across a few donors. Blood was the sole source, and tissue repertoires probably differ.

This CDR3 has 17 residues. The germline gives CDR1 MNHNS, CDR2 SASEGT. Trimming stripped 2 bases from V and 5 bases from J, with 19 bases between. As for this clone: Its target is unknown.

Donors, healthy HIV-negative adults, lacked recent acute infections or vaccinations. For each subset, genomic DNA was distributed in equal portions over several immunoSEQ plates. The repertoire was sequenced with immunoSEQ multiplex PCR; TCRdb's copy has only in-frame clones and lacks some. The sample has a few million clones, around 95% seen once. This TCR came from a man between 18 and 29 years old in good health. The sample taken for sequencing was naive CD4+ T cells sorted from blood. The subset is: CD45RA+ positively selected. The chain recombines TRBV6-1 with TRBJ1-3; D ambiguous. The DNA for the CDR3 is TGTGCCAGCAGTGAAACCGGGAAAGGAGGGAACAGAAACACCATATATTTT. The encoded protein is CASSETGKGGNRNTIYF.